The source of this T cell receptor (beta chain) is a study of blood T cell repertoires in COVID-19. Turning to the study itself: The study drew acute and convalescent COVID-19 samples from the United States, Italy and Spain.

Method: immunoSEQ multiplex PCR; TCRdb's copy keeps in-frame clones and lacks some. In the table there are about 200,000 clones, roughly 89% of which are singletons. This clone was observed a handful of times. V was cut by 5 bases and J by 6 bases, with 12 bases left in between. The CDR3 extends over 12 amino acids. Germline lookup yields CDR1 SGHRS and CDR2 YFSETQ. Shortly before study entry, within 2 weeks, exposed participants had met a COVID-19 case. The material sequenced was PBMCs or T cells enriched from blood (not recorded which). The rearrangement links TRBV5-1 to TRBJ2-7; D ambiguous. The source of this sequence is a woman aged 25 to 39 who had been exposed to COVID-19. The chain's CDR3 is CASRGMELEQYF. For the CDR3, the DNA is TGCGCCAGCAGGGGTATGGAGCTCGAGCAGTACTTC.